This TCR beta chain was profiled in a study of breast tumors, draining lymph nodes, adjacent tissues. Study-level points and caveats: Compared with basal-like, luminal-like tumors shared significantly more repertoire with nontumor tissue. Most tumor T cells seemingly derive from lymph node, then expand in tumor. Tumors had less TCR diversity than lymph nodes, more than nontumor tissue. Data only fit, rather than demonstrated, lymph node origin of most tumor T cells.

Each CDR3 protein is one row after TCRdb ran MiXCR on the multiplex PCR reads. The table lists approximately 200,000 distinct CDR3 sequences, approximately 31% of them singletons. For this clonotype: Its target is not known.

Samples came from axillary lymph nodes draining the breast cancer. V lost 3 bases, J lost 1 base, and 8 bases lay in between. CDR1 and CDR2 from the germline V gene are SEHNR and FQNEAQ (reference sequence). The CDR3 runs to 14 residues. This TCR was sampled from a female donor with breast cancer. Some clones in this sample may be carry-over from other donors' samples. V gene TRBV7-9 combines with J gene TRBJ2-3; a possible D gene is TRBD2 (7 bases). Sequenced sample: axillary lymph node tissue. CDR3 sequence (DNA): TGTGCCAGCAGCTTCGGGGGGCGCACAGATACGCAGTATTTT. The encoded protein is CASSFGGRTDTQYF.